Below are 18 T cell receptor beta chains sequenced from a single sample in a study of T cells in pancreatic ductal adenocarcinoma. Surgery without prior neoadjuvant therapy was the treatment of the selected pancreatic ductal adenocarcinoma patients. Profiled with immunoSEQ multiplex PCR; TCRdb holds only in-frame clones, not every one. The data hold around 570 clones, with roughly 90% observed a single time. Sequenced material: pancreatic tumor tissue. The receptors stem from a human donor with pancreatic ductal adenocarcinoma. The donor label of this sample is uncertain.

CDR3 sequence: CASSDPGAGANVLTF. The CDR3 DNA reads as TGTGCCAGCAGTGACCCAGGGGCTGGGGCCAACGTCCTGACTTTC. This chain connects TRBV6-1 to TRBJ2-6, with TRBD1 as a possible D gene (6 bases). V lost 3 bases, J lost 2 bases, and 8 bases lay in between. The CDR3 consists of 15 residues. The germline gives CDR1 MNHNS, CDR2 SASEGT.

The chain recombines TRBV5-5 with TRBJ2-1; 7 nucleotides line up with TRBD2. Looked up from germline, CDR1 is SGHKS and CDR2 is YYEKEE (reference sequence). The CDR3 has 16 amino acids. J lost 16 bases, V lost 0 bases, and 19 bases had no gene match. The CDR3 protein is CASSLAVAGDSRRGFF. The CDR3 nucleotides are TGTGCCAGCAGCTTGGCCGTGGCGGGAGATTCTCGTCGCGGTTTCTTC.

The chain couples TRBV5-4 to TRBJ2-3; the match to TRBD2 covers 9 bases. Germline V gene data show CDR1 as SGHNT and CDR2 as YYREEE (reference sequence). The V segment lost 4 bases and the J segment 0 bases; nucleotides outside the gene matches: 6. The CDR3 extends over 16 amino acids. The CDR3 protein is CASSLRLAESTDTQYF. As DNA, the CDR3 is TGTGCCAGCAGCCTGCGACTAGCGGAAAGCACAGATACGCAGTATTTT.

The chain uses TRBV2 and TRBJ1-2, with D perhaps matching TRBD1 (5 bases). The germline CDR1 and CDR2 sequences are SNHLY and FYNNEI. V gave up 5 bases and J gave up 4 bases, with 11 bases separating them. The CDR3 is 13 residues long. As DNA, the CDR3 is TGTGCCAGCAGTCAGACCGGGGCCTATGGCTACACCTTC. Translating gives CASSQTGAYGYTF. Variable domain in full (rest from reference TRBV2 and TRBJ1-2): EPEVTQTPSHQVTQMGQEVILRCVPISNHLYFYWYRQILGQKVEFLVSFYNNEISEKSEIFDDQFSVERPDGSNFTLKIRSTKLEDSAMYFCASSQTGAYGYTFGSGTRLTVV.

The V call is TRBV7-3, the J call TRBJ2-2; D not certain. CDR1 is SGHTA, CDR2 FQGTGA, per germline. This CDR3 spans 13 amino acids. Deletions cut 5 bases from V and 6 bases from J, with 10 bases between. The CDR3 loop reads CASSPPGPGELFF. The CDR3 DNA reads as TGTGCCAGCAGCCCCCCCGGGCCCGGGGAGCTGTTTTTT.

J is TRBJ2-2 and V is TRBV6-5, with D possibly matching TRBD2 (6 bases). V lost 4 bases, J lost 0 bases, and 9 bases lay in between. CDR1 MNHEY and CDR2 SVGAGI come from the germline V gene. The CDR3 has 15 amino acids. The chain's CDR3 is CASSLVAANTGELFF. CDR3 coding DNA: TGTGCCAGCAGTTTGGTAGCGGCGAACACCGGGGAGCTGTTTTTT.

This sequence joins TRBV29-1 and TRBJ2-7; 10 bases match TRBD2. Germline CDR1 reads SQVTM; CDR2 reads ANQGSEA. This CDR3 is 16 amino acids long. Trimming cost V 0 bases and J 0 bases; bases outside gene matches: 5. The CDR3 protein is CSVEDPEREGSYEQYF. The CDR3 DNA follows: TGCAGCGTTGAAGATCCAGAGCGGGAGGGCTCCTACGAGCAGTACTTC.

The rearrangement links TRBV7-8 to TRBJ1-2, with D unclear. The germline V gene encodes CDR1 SGHVS and CDR2 FQNEAQ. V lost 1 base and J 0 bases, leaving 6 bases between the germline ends. The length of the CDR3 is 14 residues. The CDR3 DNA sequence: TGTGCCAGCAGCTTAGATCTAGCTAACTATGGCTACACCTTC. Translating gives CASSLDLANYGYTF. Supplemented by reference TRBV7-8 and TRBJ1-2, the full variable domain reads GAGVSQSPRYKVAKRGQDVALRCDPISGHVSLFWYQQALGQGPEFLTYFQNEAQLDKSGLPSDRFFAERPEGSVSTLKIQRTQQEDSAVYLCASSLDLANYGYTFGSGTRLTVV.

A single count supports this clone. The V and J genes are TRBV7-5 and TRBJ2-5; the DNA was not compared with TRBD1, the D call given in the table. TRBV7-5 is noted as a pseudogene. CDR3 length: 13 residues. The CDR3 region has the DNA TGTGCCAGCAGCCAAACAGGGGAAGAGACCCAGTACTTC. Its translation is CASSQTGEETQYF.

The V and J genes are TRBV18 and TRBJ2-5; possible D gene TRBD2, 6 bases. TRBJ2-7 explains the end of the DNA better; the J call may be wrong. Per the germline V gene, CDR1 is KGHSH and CDR2 is LQKENI. This CDR3 is 14 amino acids long. CDR3 in DNA: TGTGCCAGCTCGGAGGGGATACCCTCCTACGAGCAGTACTTC. It specifies CASSEGIPSYEQYF.

The chain uses TRBV6-1 and TRBJ1-5, with TRBD1 matching 7 bases. In germline, CDR1 is MNHNS, CDR2 SASEGT. CDR3 length equals 16 residues. J lost 0 bases, V lost 4 bases, and 6 bases had no gene match. For the CDR3, the DNA is TGTGCCAGCAGTGTACAGGGGATAGATAGCAATCAGCCCCAGCATTTT. Translation gives CASSVQGIDSNQPQHF.

The rearrangement links TRBV15 to TRBJ2-7; TRBD1 matches at 9 bases. This CDR3 is built from 14 residues. After removal of 4 bases from V and 4 bases from J, the junction contained 5 bases not matched to a gene. Germline CDR1 LNHNV, CDR2 YYDKDF (reference sequence). This CDR3 reads CATSTDRGRYEQYF. In nucleotides, the CDR3 is TGTGCCACCAGCACGGACAGGGGTAGATACGAGCAGTACTTC.

The J gene is TRBJ1-4, the V gene TRBV18, with 7 bases fitting TRBD1. CDR3 size: 20 residues. Losses at the gene ends were 2 bases for V and 0 bases for J; bases not matched to a gene: 15. CDR1 is KGHSH and CDR2 is LQKENI in the germline V gene. The CDR3 sequence: CASSPRLVGTDFPTNEKLFF. In DNA form, the CDR3 reads TGTGCCAGCTCACCAAGGTTGGTGGGGACAGACTTTCCAACTAATGAAAAACTGTTTTTT.

The rearrangement uses TRBV19 and TRBJ2-6; D possibly corresponds to TRBD2 (6 bases). Germline loops: CDR1 LNHDA, CDR2 SQIVND (reference sequence). With 5 bases removed from V and 12 bases from J, the gap between germline ends came to 14 bases. The CDR3 is 13 residues long. CDR3 protein: CASSPRTGAVLTF. CDR3 DNA sequence: TGTGCCAGTAGTCCTCGGACGGGAGCCGTCCTGACTTTC.

The rearrangement uses TRBV18 and TRBJ1-5, with D maybe TRBD1 (6 bases). CDR1 is KGHSH and CDR2 is LQKENI in the germline V gene. Deletions cut 4 bases from V and 5 bases from J, with 12 bases between. The CDR3 is 14 residues long. This chain's CDR3 is CASSLQGLDQPQHF. DNA of the CDR3: TGTGCCAGCTCACTACAGGGACTGGATCAGCCCCAGCATTTT.

The rearrangement uses TRBV6-5 and TRBJ1-1, with D hard to call. The length of the CDR3 is 15 residues. Trimming removed 7 bases from V and 5 bases from J, with 20 bases in between. Germline CDR1 MNHEY, CDR2 SVGAGI. For the CDR3, the DNA is TGTGCCAGCACCCGTTTCCCTTCCGGAGGGACTGAAGCTTTCTTT. Translated: CASTRFPSGGTEAFF.

The chain uses TRBV4-1 and TRBJ2-5, with 7 bases lining up with TRBD2. With V trimmed by 3 bases and J by 5 bases, 12 bases remained unmatched. The CDR3 has 16 residues. Per germline, CDR1 MGHRA and CDR2 YSYEKL. CDR3 DNA sequence: TGCGCCAGCAGCCATAAAGGGACTACAACGGGGGAGACCCAGTACTTC. It yields the protein CASSHKGTTTGETQYF.

This chain joins TRBV7-2 and TRBJ1-4; TRBD1 is a possible D gene (5 bases). Germline V gene data show CDR1 as SGHTA and CDR2 as FQGNSA. V lost 5 bases to trimming and J lost 7 bases, with 14 bases between them. The CDR3 has 14 residues. DNA of the CDR3: TGTGCCAGCAGCCAAGGGGCGAGAGTTGAAAAACTGTTTTTT. It encodes CASSQGARVEKLFF. The variable domain in full, completed from reference TRBV7-2 and TRBJ1-4, reads GAGVSQSPSNKVTEKGKDVELRCDPISGHTALYWYRQSLGQGLEFLIYFQGNSAPDKSGLPSDRFSAERTGGSVSTLTIQRTQQEDSAVYLCASSQGARVEKLFFGSGTQLSVL.